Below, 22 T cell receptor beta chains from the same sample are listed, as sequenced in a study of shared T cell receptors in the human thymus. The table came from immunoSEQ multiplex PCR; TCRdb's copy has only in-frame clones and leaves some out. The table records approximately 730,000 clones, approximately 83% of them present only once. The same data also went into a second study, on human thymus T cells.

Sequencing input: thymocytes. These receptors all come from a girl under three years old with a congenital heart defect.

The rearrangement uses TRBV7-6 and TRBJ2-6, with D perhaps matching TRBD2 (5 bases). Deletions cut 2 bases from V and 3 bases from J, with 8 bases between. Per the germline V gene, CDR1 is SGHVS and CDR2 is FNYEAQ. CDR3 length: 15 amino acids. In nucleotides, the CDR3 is TGTGCCAGCAGCTTACTTGGGAGTGGGGCCAACGTCCTGACTTTC. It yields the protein CASSLLGSGANVLTF.

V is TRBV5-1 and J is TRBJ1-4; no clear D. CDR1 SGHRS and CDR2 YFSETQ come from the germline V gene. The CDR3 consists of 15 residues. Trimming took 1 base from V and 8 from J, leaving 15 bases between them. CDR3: CASSLSGRLGEKLFF. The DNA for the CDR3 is TGCGCCAGCAGCTTGAGTGGGAGGCTAGGAGAAAAACTGTTTTTT.

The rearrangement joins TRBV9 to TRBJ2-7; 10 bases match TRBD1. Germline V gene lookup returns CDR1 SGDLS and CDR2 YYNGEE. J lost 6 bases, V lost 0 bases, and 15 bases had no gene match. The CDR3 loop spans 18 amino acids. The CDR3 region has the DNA TGTGCCAGCAGCGTAGCTGCCGACCGTTGGGACAGGGGTGGCGAGCAGTACTTC. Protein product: CASSVAADRWDRGGEQYF.

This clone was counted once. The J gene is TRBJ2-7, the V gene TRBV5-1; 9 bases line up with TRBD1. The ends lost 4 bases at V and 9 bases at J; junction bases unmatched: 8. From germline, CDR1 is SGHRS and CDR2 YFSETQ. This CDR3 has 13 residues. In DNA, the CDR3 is TGCGCCAGCAGCGGACAGGGGTCCCCCCGGCAGTACTTC. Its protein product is CASSGQGSPRQYF.

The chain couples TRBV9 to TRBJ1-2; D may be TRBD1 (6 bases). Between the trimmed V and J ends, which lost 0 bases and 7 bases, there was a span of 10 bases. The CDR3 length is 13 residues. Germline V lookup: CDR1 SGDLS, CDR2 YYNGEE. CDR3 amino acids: CASSVVRTVGYTF. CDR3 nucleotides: TGTGCCAGCAGCGTAGTTCGGACAGTTGGCTACACCTTC.

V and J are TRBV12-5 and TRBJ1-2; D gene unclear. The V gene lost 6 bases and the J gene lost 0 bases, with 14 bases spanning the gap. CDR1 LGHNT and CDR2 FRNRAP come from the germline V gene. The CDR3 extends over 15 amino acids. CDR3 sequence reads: CASGFIPRPNYGYTF. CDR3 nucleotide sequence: TGTGCTAGTGGCTTCATTCCCAGGCCTAACTATGGCTACACCTTC.

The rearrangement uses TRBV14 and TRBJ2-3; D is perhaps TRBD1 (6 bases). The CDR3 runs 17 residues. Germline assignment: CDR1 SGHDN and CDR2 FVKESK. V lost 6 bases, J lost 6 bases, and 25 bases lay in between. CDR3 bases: TGTGCCAGCAGTCACCGCCTGGGACATCCTCAGGCGGATACGCAGTATTTT. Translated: CASSHRLGHPQADTQYF.

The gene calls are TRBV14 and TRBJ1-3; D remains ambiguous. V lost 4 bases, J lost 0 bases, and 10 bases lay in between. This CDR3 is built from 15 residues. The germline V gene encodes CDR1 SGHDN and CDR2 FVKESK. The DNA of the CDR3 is TGTGCCAGCAGCCCCCCTCTTAGCTCTGGAAACACCATATATTTT. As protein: CASSPPLSSGNTIYF.

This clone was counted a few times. The CDR3 loop is CASSIVPMGRTQTKAFF. CDR3 coding DNA: TGTGCCAGTAGTATAGTCCCCATGGGGAGAACACAAACCAAAGCTTTCTTT. The rearrangement links TRBV19 to TRBJ1-1; D uncertain. This CDR3 is 17 amino acids long. V was shortened by 1 base and J by 9 bases, with 24 bases between the two germline ends. The germline CDR1 and CDR2 sequences are LNHDA and SQIVND (reference sequence).

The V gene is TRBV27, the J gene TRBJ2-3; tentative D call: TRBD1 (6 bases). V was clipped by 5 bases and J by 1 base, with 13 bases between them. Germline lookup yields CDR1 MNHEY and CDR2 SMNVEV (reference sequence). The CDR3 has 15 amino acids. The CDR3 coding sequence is TGTGCCAGCAGTCGAAACAGGGAAGGCACAGATACGCAGTATTTT. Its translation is CASSRNREGTDTQYF.

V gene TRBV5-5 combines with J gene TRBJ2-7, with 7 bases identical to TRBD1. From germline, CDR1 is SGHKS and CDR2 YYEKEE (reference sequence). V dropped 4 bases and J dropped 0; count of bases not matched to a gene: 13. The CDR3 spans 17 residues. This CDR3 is CASSPPGWDRVSYEQYF. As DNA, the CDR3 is TGTGCCAGCAGCCCCCCTGGTTGGGACAGAGTCTCCTACGAGCAGTACTTC.

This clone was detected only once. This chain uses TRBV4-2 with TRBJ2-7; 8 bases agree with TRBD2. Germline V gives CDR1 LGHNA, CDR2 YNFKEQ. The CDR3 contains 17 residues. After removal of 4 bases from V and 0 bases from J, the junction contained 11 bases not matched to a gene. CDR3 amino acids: CASSLPSSGASSYEQYF. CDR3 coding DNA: TGTGCCAGCAGCCTCCCAAGTAGCGGGGCGTCCTCCTACGAGCAGTACTTC.

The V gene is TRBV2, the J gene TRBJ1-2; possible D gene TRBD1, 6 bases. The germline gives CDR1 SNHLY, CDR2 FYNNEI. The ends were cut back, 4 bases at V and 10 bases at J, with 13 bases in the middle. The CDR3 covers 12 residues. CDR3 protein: CASSAPGTPYTF. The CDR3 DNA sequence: TGTGCCAGCAGTGCTCCTGGGACACCCTACACCTTC.

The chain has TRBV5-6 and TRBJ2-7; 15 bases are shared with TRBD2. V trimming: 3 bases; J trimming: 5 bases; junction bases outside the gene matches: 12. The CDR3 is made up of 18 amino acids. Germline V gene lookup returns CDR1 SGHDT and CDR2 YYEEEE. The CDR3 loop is CASSWTSGRALVINEQYF. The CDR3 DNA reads TGTGCCAGCAGCTGGACTAGCGGGAGGGCCTTAGTTATCAACGAGCAGTACTTC.

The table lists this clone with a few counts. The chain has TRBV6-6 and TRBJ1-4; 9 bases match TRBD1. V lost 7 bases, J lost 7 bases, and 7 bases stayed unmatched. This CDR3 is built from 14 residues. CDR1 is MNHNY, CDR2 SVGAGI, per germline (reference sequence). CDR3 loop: CASTQQGAGEKLFF. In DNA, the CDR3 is TGTGCCAGCACCCAACAGGGGGCGGGTGAAAAACTGTTTTTT.

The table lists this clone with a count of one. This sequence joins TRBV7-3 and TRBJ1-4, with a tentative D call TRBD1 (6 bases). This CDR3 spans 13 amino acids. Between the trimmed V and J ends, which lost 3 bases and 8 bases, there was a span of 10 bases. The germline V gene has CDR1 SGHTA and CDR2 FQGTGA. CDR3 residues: CASSFRGGEKLFF. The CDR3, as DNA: TGTGCCAGCAGCTTTAGGGGGGGAGAAAAACTGTTTTTT.

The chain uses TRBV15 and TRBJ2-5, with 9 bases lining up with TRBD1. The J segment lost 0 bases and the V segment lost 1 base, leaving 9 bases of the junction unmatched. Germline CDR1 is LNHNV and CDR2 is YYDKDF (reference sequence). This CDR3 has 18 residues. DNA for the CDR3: TGTGCCACCAGCAGAGCAATAGGGACAGGGAGGTACCAAGAGACCCAGTACTTC. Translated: CATSRAIGTGRYQETQYF.

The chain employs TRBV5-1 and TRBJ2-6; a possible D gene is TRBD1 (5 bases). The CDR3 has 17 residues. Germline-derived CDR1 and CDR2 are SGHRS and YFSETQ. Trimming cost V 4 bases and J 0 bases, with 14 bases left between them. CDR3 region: CASSSVQDGSGANVLTF. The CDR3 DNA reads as TGCGCCAGCAGCAGCGTACAGGACGGCTCTGGGGCCAACGTCCTGACTTTC.

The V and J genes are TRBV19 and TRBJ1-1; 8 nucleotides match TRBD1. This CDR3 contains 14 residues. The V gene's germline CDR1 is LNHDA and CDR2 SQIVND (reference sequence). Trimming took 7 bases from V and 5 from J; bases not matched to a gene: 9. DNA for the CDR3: TGTGCCAGTAAAGACTACAGGGGGAGTACTGAAGCTTTCTTT. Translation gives CASKDYRGSTEAFF.

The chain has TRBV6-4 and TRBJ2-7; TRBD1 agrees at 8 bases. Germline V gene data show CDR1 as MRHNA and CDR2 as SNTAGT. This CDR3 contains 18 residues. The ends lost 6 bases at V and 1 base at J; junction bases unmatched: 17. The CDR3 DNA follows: TGTGCCAGCAGCGCCCCCCGCAGGGGGCACTTTGTTTCCTACGAGCAGTACTTC. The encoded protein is CASSAPRRGHFVSYEQYF.

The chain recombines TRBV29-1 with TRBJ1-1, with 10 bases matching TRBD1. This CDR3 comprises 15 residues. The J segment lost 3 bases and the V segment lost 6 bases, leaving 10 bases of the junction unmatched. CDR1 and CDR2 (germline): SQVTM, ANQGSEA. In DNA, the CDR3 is TGCAGCGTGGGTCATTCCGGGACAGGGGACACTGAAGCTTTCTTT. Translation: CSVGHSGTGDTEAFF.

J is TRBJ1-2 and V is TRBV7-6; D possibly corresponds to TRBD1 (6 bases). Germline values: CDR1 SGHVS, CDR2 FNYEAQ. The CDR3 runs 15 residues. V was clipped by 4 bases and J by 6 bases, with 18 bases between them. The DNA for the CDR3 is TGTGCCAGCAGCTCCGATGAAAGAGGGGGAAATGGCTACACCTTC. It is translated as CASSSDERGGNGYTF.